A single sample gave rise to the 26 T cell receptor beta chains below, sequenced in a study of graft-versus-host responses after intestinal transplantation. The data were produced by immunoSEQ multiplex PCR, yet TCRdb's version contains in-frame clones alone and is incomplete. The sample lists under 100,000 clones; around nine tenths were seen once. Sequenced material: PBMCs, taken roughly 450 days after intestinal transplant. These receptors came from a human patient who received an intestinal transplant, so some T cells may come from the graft donor.

The chain uses TRBV19 and TRBJ2-5, with 7 bases matching TRBD2. In germline, CDR1 is LNHDA, CDR2 SQIVND (reference sequence). V lost 4 bases to trimming and J lost 5 bases; unmatched junction nucleotides: 13. This CDR3 is 16 amino acids long. CDR3 protein: CASSRVQGGDRETQYF. DNA of the CDR3: TGTGCCAGTAGTAGGGTTCAGGGAGGGGATCGGGAGACCCAGTACTTC.

This rearrangement joins TRBV23-1 to TRBJ2-7; D might be TRBD1 or TRBD2, each matching 5 bases. TRBV23-1 is an ORF; its function is uncertain. The CDR3 is 15 residues long. V lost 7 bases to trimming and J lost 1 base, with 17 bases between them. CDR3 coding DNA: TGCGCCAGCAACTCCGGGACCGAACCTTCCTACGAGCAGTACTTC. Protein product: CASNSGTEPSYEQYF.

The chain couples TRBV7-8 to TRBJ2-7, with 7 nucleotides matching TRBD2. With V trimmed by 6 bases and J by 2 bases, 7 bases remained unmatched. Germline V CDR1 and CDR2: SGHVS, FQNEAQ. The CDR3 runs to 14 residues. CDR3 coding DNA: TGTGCCAGCAGTTTACGGCTAGCGGCCTACGAGCAGTACTTC. This encodes CASSLRLAAYEQYF.

This clone has only one observation. The chain links TRBV19 to TRBJ1-6, with 7 bases identical to TRBD1. CDR3 length: 15 amino acids. Germline V gene lookup returns CDR1 LNHDA and CDR2 SQIVND (reference sequence). V lost 7 bases to trimming and J lost 9 bases; unmatched junction nucleotides: 12. The CDR3 DNA is TGTGCCAGTACCTCGGTAGGGGGCAGTGGTTCACCCCTCCACTTT. It translates to CASTSVGGSGSPLHF.

The CDR3 DNA is TGTGCCAGCTCACGCCGACTAGCGGGGGATGGATCAGATACGCAGTATTTT. Residues: CASSRRLAGDGSDTQYF. This chain links TRBV18 with TRBJ2-3; 12 bases agree with TRBD2. The V segment lost 4 bases and the J segment 4 bases; nucleotides outside the gene matches: 9. The CDR3 runs 17 residues. From germline, CDR1 is KGHSH and CDR2 LQKENI.

This chain's CDR3 is CASSSNSNQPQHF. In DNA form, the CDR3 reads TGTGCCAGCAGTTCGAACAGCAATCAGCCCCAGCATTTT. The chain employs TRBV6-6 and TRBJ1-5; D gene ambiguous. The V end lost 4 bases, the J end lost 1 base, and 5 bases lay between the germline ends. The CDR3 length is 13 residues. The germline gives CDR1 MNHNY, CDR2 SVGAGI (reference sequence).

V and J are TRBV6-1 and TRBJ1-2; tentatively, D is TRBD1 (5 bases). This CDR3 comprises 13 residues. CDR1 is MNHNS, CDR2 SASEGT, per germline. Trimming left V 8 bases short and J 5 bases short, with 15 bases between. The CDR3 DNA sequence: TGTGCCAGCCGAAGGGGCGGTGGATATGGCTACACCTTC. It codes for CASRRGGGYGYTF.

The rearrangement joins TRBV9 to TRBJ1-3; the D is unclear. The CDR3 covers 17 residues. Germline CDR1 is SGDLS and CDR2 is YYNGEE. The V and J ends lost 0 bases and 0 bases respectively, with 13 bases between them. CDR3 amino acids: CASSVASGSDSGNTIYF. DNA for the CDR3: TGTGCCAGCAGCGTAGCTTCTGGATCTGACTCTGGAAACACCATATATTTT.

There are a few counts of this clone. The chain carries TRBV6-5 and TRBJ1-1, with D tentatively TRBD1 (5 bases). The CDR3 is 15 amino acids. Germline V gene data show CDR1 as MNHEY and CDR2 as SVGAGI. The ends were cut back, 0 bases at V and 3 bases at J, with 11 bases in the middle. This CDR3 reads CASSYSWGGDTEAFF. The CDR3 DNA reads TGTGCCAGCAGTTACTCTTGGGGAGGGGACACTGAAGCTTTCTTT.

This clone appeared once. The chain combines TRBV2 with TRBJ2-1; TRBD2 matches at 11 bases. The CDR3 extends over 15 amino acids. CDR1 SNHLY and CDR2 FYNNEI come from the germline V gene. J was trimmed by 7 bases and V by 7 bases; bases with no gene match: 9. DNA for the CDR3: TGTGCCAGCAAGGTAGCGGGGGGGCCCAGAAATGAGCAGTTCTTC. Residues: CASKVAGGPRNEQFF.

CDR3 bases: TGCGCCAGCAGCCACACAGATCTCCCCTACGAGCAGTACTTC. Its protein is CASSHTDLPYEQYF. The chain is built from TRBV4-1 and TRBJ2-7; D remains unclear. The ends were cut back, 3 bases at V and 2 bases at J, with 11 bases in the middle. From germline, CDR1 is MGHRA and CDR2 YSYEKL. The CDR3 extends over 14 amino acids.

This clone has more than one count but fewer than ten. This chain connects TRBV12-5 to TRBJ2-3; 11 bases fit TRBD2. The CDR3 has 18 residues. Unmatched junction bases numbered 8, after V lost 1 base and J lost 2 bases. Germline V CDR1 and CDR2: LGHNT, FRNRAP. The CDR3 DNA follows: TGTGCTAGTGGTTTGGGGGCTAGCGGGGGGAAACCCACAGATACGCAGTATTTT. Its translation: CASGLGASGGKPTDTQYF.

This clone was counted once. The rearrangement uses TRBV19 and TRBJ2-5; maybe TRBD1 (5 bases). Germline-derived CDR1 and CDR2 are LNHDA and SQIVND (reference sequence). This CDR3 contains 15 residues. Trimming removed 4 bases at V and 4 bases at J, with 16 bases between. In nucleotides, the CDR3 is TGTGCCAGTAGTAGTGGGCAGGGATTACGAGAGACCCAGTACTTC. Amino acids: CASSSGQGLRETQYF.

This clone was found a few times. The DNA of the CDR3 is TGTGCCAGCAGTGACTCGATAGGGGCGGGGGAGCAGTTCTTC. Translating it yields CASSDSIGAGEQFF. The chain joins TRBV6-4 to TRBJ2-1, with a possible D match to TRBD2 (6 bases). CDR1 and CDR2 (germline): MRHNA, SNTAGT. The CDR3 consists of 14 residues. The V end lost 0 bases, the J end lost 10 bases, and 13 bases lay between the germline ends.

The rearrangement links TRBV19 to TRBJ2-6; weak D call: TRBD1 (6 bases). Trimming removed 5 bases at V and 1 base at J, with 9 bases between. Germline lookup yields CDR1 LNHDA and CDR2 SQIVND (reference sequence). This CDR3 is 15 amino acids long. The CDR3 coding sequence is TGTGCCAGTAGTGTCAGGGGTTCTGGGGCCAACGTCCTGACTTTC. Protein sequence: CASSVRGSGANVLTF.

The rearrangement uses TRBV18 and TRBJ2-7; the D is unclear. V was pared by 4 bases and J by 4 bases, with 11 bases between. CDR3 length equals 13 residues. The germline V gene has CDR1 KGHSH and CDR2 LQKENI. CDR3 sequence (DNA): TGTGCCAGCTCACTGGATCAATTGTACGAGCAGTACTTC. As protein: CASSLDQLYEQYF.

This chain uses TRBV10-1 with TRBJ2-7; tentatively, D is TRBD1 (6 bases). V was pared by 8 bases and J by 3 bases, with 14 bases between. From germline, CDR1 is WNHNN and CDR2 SYGVQD (reference sequence). The CDR3 is 13 residues long. The CDR3 DNA reads TGCGCCAGCGTCTTTGGACAGTACTACGAGCAGTACTTC. It encodes CASVFGQYYEQYF.

The chain is built from TRBV4-3 and TRBJ1-1; D is unclear. The CDR3 spans 14 residues. CDR1 is LGHNA and CDR2 is YSLEER in the germline V gene. The V and J ends lost 4 bases and 4 bases respectively, with 13 bases between them. CDR3 nucleotides: TGCGCCAGCAGCCCGCCTGTTTCGGGCACTGAAGCTTTCTTT. Its translation is CASSPPVSGTEAFF.

The V and J genes are TRBV21-1 and TRBJ1-5; TRBD1, the table's D call, lacks a check against the DNA. TRBV21-1 is annotated as a pseudogene. This CDR3 region has 16 residues. This chain's CDR3 is CASSKQGPRLGQPQHF. In DNA, the CDR3 is TGTGCCAGCAGCAAACAGGGGCCTCGCCTCGGGCAGCCCCAGCATTTT.

This chain joins TRBV6-5 and TRBJ2-7; unclear D gene. The germline V gene encodes CDR1 MNHEY and CDR2 SVGAGI. Trimming stripped 0 bases from V and 6 bases from J, with 6 bases between. This CDR3 is 12 amino acids long. The CDR3 spells CASSYSLAEQYF. The DNA of the CDR3 is TGTGCCAGCAGTTACTCGCTCGCCGAGCAGTACTTC.

This chain uses TRBV25-1 with TRBJ2-6; D might be TRBD2 (5 bases). In germline, CDR1 is MGHDK, CDR2 SYGVNS. This CDR3 comprises 16 residues. The germline V and J ends were trimmed by 7 bases and 5 bases, with 18 bases remaining between them. CDR3: CASTPSSGLRANVLTF. DNA for the CDR3: TGTGCCAGCACTCCATCTTCGGGATTAAGGGCCAACGTCCTGACTTTC.

The chain carries TRBV7-9 and TRBJ1-4; no definite D call. The CDR3 runs 14 residues. From germline, CDR1 is SEHNR and CDR2 FQNEAQ (reference sequence). Trimming shortened V by 3 bases and J by 4 bases, and 9 bases separated the two germline ends. Written as DNA, the CDR3 is TGTGCCAGCAGCTTTGGGATCGGTAATGAAAAACTGTTTTTT. This translates into CASSFGIGNEKLFF. Looking up the rest from reference TRBV7-9 and TRBJ1-4 gives the full variable domain: DTGVSQNPRHKITKRGQNVTFRCDPISEHNRLYWYRQTLGQGPEFLTYFQNEAQLEKSRLLSDRFSAERPKGSFSTLEIQRTEQGDSAMYLCASSFGIGNEKLFFGSGTQLSVL.

This clone was picked up one time. J is TRBJ1-2 and V is TRBV5-1; 7 nucleotides match TRBD1. CDR3 size: 18 residues. Trimming took 0 bases from V and 0 from J; bases not matched to a gene: 11. Per the germline V gene, CDR1 is SGHRS and CDR2 is YFSETQ. CDR3 in DNA: TGCGCCAGCAGCTTGGATCCTCGCCGGGACAGCCCTAACTATGGCTACACCTTC. Protein: CASSLDPRRDSPNYGYTF.

The chain links TRBV11-2 to TRBJ1-4; the match to TRBD1 covers 9 bases. The J segment lost 7 bases and the V segment lost 5 bases, leaving 8 bases of the junction unmatched. The length of the CDR3 is 15 residues. Germline CDR1 and CDR2: SGHAT and FQNNGV. The CDR3 spells CASSHRTGASEKLFF. CDR3 DNA: TGTGCCAGCAGCCACAGGACAGGGGCGAGTGAAAAACTGTTTTTT.

The sample holds one count of this clone. V and J are TRBV27 and TRBJ1-2; no clear D. This CDR3 is 12 amino acids long. Germline assignment: CDR1 MNHEY and CDR2 SMNVEV (reference sequence). V was shortened by 5 bases and J by 1 base, with 5 bases between the two germline ends. The chain's CDR3 is CASSSGNYGYTF. The CDR3 coding sequence is TGTGCCAGCAGTAGCGGTAACTATGGCTACACCTTC.

The rearrangement uses TRBV29-1 and TRBJ1-2; TRBD1 is a possible D gene (5 bases). V shed 4 bases and J shed 10 bases, with 13 bases lying between them. The CDR3 covers 11 residues. Germline values: CDR1 SQVTM, CDR2 ANQGSEA. Here the CDR3 reads CSVGQGGLYTF. The CDR3 DNA sequence: TGCAGCGTTGGTCAGGGAGGCCTCTACACCTTC.